This TCR beta chain is drawn from a study of T cells in localized non-small cell lung cancer. The CDR3 loop spans 14 amino acids. J lost 2 bases, V lost 5 bases, and 6 bases had no gene match. In germline, CDR1 is SEHNR, CDR2 FQNEAQ (reference sequence). Repertoires were generated with immunoSEQ multiplex PCR, while TCRdb's copy carries only in-frame clones and drops some. The sample yields about 82,000 clones, around 82% seen once. Concerning this clone itself: Its antigen is not known.

Study-wide findings and caveats: Uninvolved adjacent lung had the highest recorded T cell clonality, with tumor below it.

The source of this sequence is a man aged 40-75 years with stage II squamous cell lung carcinoma. This specimen consisted of PBMCs, obtained before any cancer treatment. The chain combines TRBV7-9 with TRBJ2-7; 7 nucleotides agree with TRBD1. CDR3 protein: CASSHRGLPYEQYF. The DNA of the CDR3 is TGTGCCAGCAGCCACAGGGGCCTTCCCTACGAGCAGTACTTC.